Listed below are T cell receptor beta chains from one sample, sequenced in a study of shared clonotypes between healthy human individuals. The protocol was immunoSEQ multiplex PCR, while the TCRdb copy is restricted to in-frame clones and leaves out a portion. The sample yields 600,000 to 750,000 clones, roughly two thirds seen once. The specimen sequenced was memory CD4+ T cells sorted from blood. The receptor source for this set is a woman in her 30s in good health. CDR3s include the opening cysteine and the closing phenylalanine or tryptophan. The order of the fields is CDR3 length, clone size, D gene, V gene, J gene, CDR3 protein, CDR3 DNA. A D gene is named only where the DNA matches it firmly. Expanded clones get a size class; other rows say once, few or many, or leave the size out.

14,.,TRBD2,TRBV7-3,TRBJ2-1,CASSPTSGINEQFF,TGTGCCAGCAGCCCGACTAGCGGGATCAATGAGCAGTTCTTC
14,.,TRBD1,TRBV2,TRBJ1-4,CASSLQGANEKLFF,TGTGCCAGCAGTTTACAGGGGGCTAATGAAAAACTGTTTTTT
14,few,TRBD1,TRBV28,TRBJ1-2,CASSSGGADYGYTF,TGTGCCAGCAGCTCAGGGGGGGCGGACTATGGCTACACCTTC
17,few,.,TRBV6-1,TRBJ1-5,CASSEYTRRGGNQPQHF,TGTGCCAGCAGTGAATACACCAGAAGAGGGGGCAATCAGCCCCAGCATTTT
15,.,.,TRBV11-3,TRBJ2-1,CASSPARGSYNEQFF,TGTGCCAGCAGCCCCGCTCGCGGATCCTACAATGAGCAGTTCTTC
14,.,TRBD2,TRBV2,TRBJ2-3,CASSGTSGIDTQYF,TGTGCCAGCAGCGGCACTAGCGGGATAGATACGCAGTATTTT
12,.,.,TRBV10-3,TRBJ2-7,CAISPRQNEQYF,TGTGCCATCAGCCCGAGACAGAACGAGCAGTACTTC
18,.,TRBD2,TRBV4-1,TRBJ2-1,CASSQSGTSVNSYNEQFF,TGCGCCAGCAGCCAATCCGGGACTAGCGTCAACTCCTACAATGAGCAGTTCTTC
15,.,.,TRBV9,TRBJ2-5,CASSVGPSGKETQYF,TGTGCCAGCAGCGTAGGCCCCTCAGGGAAAGAGACCCAGTACTTC
15,.,.,TRBV9,TRBJ1-1,CASSVEVGFRAEAFF,TGTGCCAGCAGCGTAGAAGTAGGGTTTAGGGCTGAAGCTTTCTTT
18,.,TRBD1,TRBV7-2,TRBJ1-3,CASSLPGQGGSSGNTIYF,TGTGCCAGCAGCTTACCAGGACAGGGGGGCAGCTCTGGAAACACCATATATTTT
16,.,TRBD1,TRBV28,TRBJ2-7,CASSPVVGQGGHEQYF,TGTGCCAGCAGCCCAGTGGTTGGACAGGGGGGCCACGAGCAGTACTTC
15,few,.,TRBV15,TRBJ1-1,CATSRDPGSGTEAFF,TGTGCCACCAGCAGAGACCCCGGATCGGGCACTGAAGCTTTCTTT
17,.,.,TRBV5-6,TRBJ2-3,CASSLVLASDSTDTQYF,TGTGCCAGCAGCTTGGTTCTAGCGAGCGATAGCACAGATACGCAGTATTTT
15,few,TRBD2,TRBV19,TRBJ2-3,CASKRAAGYTDTQYF,TGTGCCAGTAAACGAGCAGCGGGATACACAGATACGCAGTATTTT
16,.,TRBD1,TRBV6-5,TRBJ1-3,CASSYSVGQGGNTIYF,TGTGCCAGCAGTTACTCGGTCGGACAGGGAGGAAACACCATATATTTT
16,.,.,TRBV15,TRBJ2-7,CATSREGRSVSYEQYF,TGTGCCACCAGCAGAGAAGGGAGATCCGTCAGCTACGAGCAGTACTTC
12,few,.,TRBV11-2,TRBJ1-2,CASSKTRSGYTF,TGTGCCAGCAGCAAAACACGGTCGGGCTACACCTTC
14,.,.,TRBV5-1,TRBJ2-3,CASSTDSPTDTQYF,TGCGCCAGCAGCACGGACTCCCCGACAGATACGCAGTATTTT
15,.,TRBD1,TRBV5-1,TRBJ2-1,CASSLTGESGNEQFF,TGCGCCAGCAGCCTGACAGGGGAGAGCGGCAATGAGCAGTTCTTC
14,few,.,TRBV19,TRBJ1-1,CASSSHDGYTEAFF,TGTGCCAGTAGTTCCCACGACGGTTACACTGAAGCTTTCTTT
18,.,TRBD1,TRBV18,TRBJ1-2,CASSPRQGATKANYGYTF,TGTGCCAGCTCACCACGTCAGGGGGCCACAAAAGCTAACTATGGCTACACCTTC
15,.,.,TRBV5-6,TRBJ2-7,CASSLLGQGSYEQYF,TGTGCCAGCAGCTTGCTTGGACAAGGCTCCTACGAGCAGTACTTC
14,once,TRBD1,TRBV6-5,TRBJ1-5,CASRGTGVNQPQHF,TGTGCCAGCAGGGGGACAGGGGTTAATCAGCCCCAGCATTTT
14,.,TRBD1,TRBV7-2,TRBJ1-4,CASRTQGAGEKLFF,TGTGCCAGCAGAACTCAGGGGGCAGGCGAAAAACTGTTTTTT
13,many,TRBD2,TRBV7-6,TRBJ2-1,CASSRGTSNEQFF,TGTGCCAGCAGCAGAGGGACTAGCAATGAGCAGTTCTTC
15,.,.,TRBV5-5,TRBJ1-2,CASSLRAGDWYGYTF,TGTGCCAGCAGCTTGAGGGCAGGGGATTGGTATGGCTACACCTTC
16,.,TRBD2,TRBV11-1,TRBJ2-5,CASSPAPSGSGETQYF,TGTGCCAGCAGCCCAGCCCCTAGCGGGAGTGGAGAGACCCAGTACTTC
17,.,.,TRBV7-5,TRBJ1-2,CVRSFEKTVTPDSGYTF,TGTGTCAGAAGCTTTGAAAAGACAGTCACCCCGGATAGTGGCTACACCTTC
17,.,.,TRBV2,TRBJ1-2,CASSDVGGGVGAGGYTF,TGTGCCAGCAGTGATGTTGGTGGGGGTGTGGGTGCTGGCGGCTACACCTTC
16,.,.,TRBV19,TRBJ2-7,CASTDGYGRGSYEQYF,TGTGCCAGTACCGACGGTTACGGGAGAGGGTCCTACGAGCAGTACTTC
13,.,TRBD1,TRBV19,TRBJ2-4,CASAPTGTNIQYF,TGTGCCAGCGCCCCGACAGGGACGAACATTCAGTACTTC
13,.,.,TRBV18,TRBJ2-1,CASSPGQVDEQFF,TGTGCCAGCTCACCGGGGCAAGTAGATGAGCAGTTCTTC